A single sample is the source of the 31 T cell receptor beta chains below, sequenced in a study of cytomegalovirus exposure and HLA in healthy donors. The assay was immunoSEQ multiplex PCR, and TCRdb's table has in-frame clones only and misses some. The data show over 200,000 clones, about 86% seen once. Sequencing was performed on PBMCs. The receptors were sampled from a woman aged 18-29 years in good health and CMV-seronegative.

The rearrangement links TRBV25-1 to TRBJ2-7; D is possibly TRBD1 (6 bases). The CDR3 extends over 14 amino acids. The V end lost 5 bases, the J end lost 0 bases, and 11 bases lay between the germline ends. The V gene's germline CDR1 is MGHDK and CDR2 SYGVNS. CDR3 sequence: CASSSTGSSYEQYF. The CDR3 DNA sequence: TGTGCCAGCAGTTCCACAGGGAGCTCCTACGAGCAGTACTTC.

The rearrangement uses TRBV5-4 and TRBJ2-7; 8 positions agree with TRBD2. Germline V CDR1 and CDR2: SGHNT, YYREEE (reference sequence). Germline trimming cut 0 bases from V and 2 bases from J; bases unmatched to any gene: 7. The CDR3 is 16 amino acids. The CDR3 region has the DNA TGTGCCAGCAGCTTGGTCTCTGCGGGAGGTGCCTACGAGCAGTACTTC. As protein: CASSLVSAGGAYEQYF.

The chain uses TRBV11-2 and TRBJ1-3; 10 positions match TRBD1. V was pared by 0 bases and J by 4 bases, with 9 bases of the junction left unmatched. The germline V gene has CDR1 SGHAT and CDR2 FQNNGV. The CDR3 consists of 18 residues. For the CDR3, the DNA is TGTGCCAGCAGCTTAGATCGACAGGGGGCGGTACGAGGAAACACCATATATTTT. This gives the protein CASSLDRQGAVRGNTIYF.

In nucleotides, the CDR3 is TGTGCCAGCAGCTTAGGGCCTCGATACGAGCAGTACTTC. It encodes CASSLGPRYEQYF. This rearrangement joins TRBV11-3 to TRBJ2-7; D is unclear. Germline CDR1 reads SGHNT; CDR2 reads YENEEA. V shed 1 base and J shed 4 bases, with 8 bases lying between them. The CDR3 runs 13 residues.

The chain combines TRBV5-6 with TRBJ1-1, with 8 nucleotides matching TRBD1. Losses at the gene ends were 2 bases for V and 5 bases for J; bases not matched to a gene: 8. Germline CDR1 is SGHDT and CDR2 is YYEEEE. The CDR3 contains 15 residues. CDR3 DNA sequence: TGTGCCAGCAGCTTACTTGACAGGGGAAGAACTGAAGCTTTCTTT. This encodes CASSLLDRGRTEAFF. Full variable domain (rest looked up from reference TRBV5-6 and TRBJ1-1): DAGVTQSPTHLIKTRGQQVTLRCSPKSGHDTVSWYQQALGQGPQFIFQYYEEEERQRGNFPDRFSGHQFPNYSSELNVNALLLGDSALYLCASSLLDRGRTEAFFGQGTRLTVV.

The chain has TRBV13 and TRBJ2-5, with TRBD2 as a possible D gene (6 bases). Germline lookup yields CDR1 PRHDT and CDR2 FYEKMQ (reference sequence). V lost 5 bases to trimming and J lost 5 bases, with 12 bases between them. The CDR3 has 13 amino acids. The CDR3 spells CASSAGLQETQYF. In DNA, the CDR3 is TGTGCCAGCAGCGCGGGACTTCAGGAGACCCAGTACTTC.

This clone was observed a single time. The CDR3 is CASSLGYNQPQHF. CDR3 in DNA: TGTGCCAGCAGCTTAGGCTACAATCAGCCCCAGCATTTT. The rearrangement joins TRBV7-2 to TRBJ1-5, with D uncertain. Trimming took 1 base from V and 3 from J, leaving 4 bases between them. CDR3 length: 13 amino acids. Germline CDR1 and CDR2: SGHTA and FQGNSA.

The rearrangement joins TRBV25-1 to TRBJ2-7; 7 bases are shared with TRBD1. This CDR3 has 13 amino acids. Per germline, CDR1 MGHDK and CDR2 SYGVNS. After removal of 4 bases from V and 5 bases from J, the junction contained 5 bases not matched to a gene. CDR3 protein: CASSGRDRDEQYF. The CDR3 DNA is TGTGCCAGCAGTGGCCGAGACAGGGACGAGCAGTACTTC.

This clone was counted between two and nine times. The J gene is TRBJ2-2, the V gene TRBV30, with a tentative D call TRBD1 (5 bases). The CDR3 extends over 16 amino acids. The germline CDR1 and CDR2 sequences are GTSNPN and SVGIG (reference sequence). The V end was cut by 2 bases, the J end by 5 bases, with 18 bases between. The DNA of the CDR3 is TGTGCCTGGAGTTTCTTCAGGGCAAGTCTTACCGGGGAGCTGTTTTTT. This translates into CAWSFFRASLTGELFF.

V usage is TRBV11-2 and J usage is TRBJ1-3; no definite D call. Looked up from germline, CDR1 is SGHAT and CDR2 is FQNNGV. V was clipped by 2 bases and J by 4 bases, with 12 bases between them. This CDR3 has 15 amino acids. The CDR3: CASSLSIQSGNTIYF. CDR3 bases: TGTGCCAGCAGCTTAAGTATCCAGTCCGGAAACACCATATATTTT.

This clone turned up a few times. The chain employs TRBV2 and TRBJ1-2; no definite D call. Trimming took off 4 bases at V and 4 bases at J, with 7 bases between the two ends. This CDR3 is built from 12 residues. Looked up from germline, CDR1 is SNHLY and CDR2 is FYNNEI. Here the CDR3 DNA reads TGTGCCAGCAGTGGTTTTCGCTATGGCTACACCTTC. Its translation is CASSGFRYGYTF. Looking up the rest from reference TRBV2 and TRBJ1-2 gives the full variable domain: EPEVTQTPSHQVTQMGQEVILRCVPISNHLYFYWYRQILGQKVEFLVSFYNNEISEKSEIFDDQFSVERPDGSNFTLKIRSTKLEDSAMYFCASSGFRYGYTFGSGTRLTVV.

The chain is built from TRBV7-9 and TRBJ2-4; D may be TRBD2 (5 bases). Germline CDR1 and CDR2: SEHNR and FQNEAQ (reference sequence). The CDR3 contains 15 residues. V was cut by 5 bases and J by 2 bases, with 13 bases left in between. This CDR3 is CASSHPGETKNIQYF. CDR3 DNA: TGTGCCAGCAGCCACCCCGGGGAAACCAAAAACATTCAGTACTTC.

This chain joins TRBV11-2 and TRBJ1-2; D might be TRBD1 (5 bases). Per germline, CDR1 SGHAT and CDR2 FQNNGV. Trimming took off 1 base at V and 8 bases at J, with 17 bases between the two ends. The CDR3 sequence is 15 residues long. This CDR3 reads CASSLGLTPWTGYTF. The CDR3 DNA reads as TGTGCCAGCAGCTTAGGTTTAACACCCTGGACAGGCTACACCTTC.

The chain combines TRBV7-2 with TRBJ2-5, with 10 bases fitting TRBD1. The CDR3 runs to 16 residues. V lost 1 base, J lost 4 bases, and 6 bases stayed unmatched. CDR1 is SGHTA, CDR2 FQGNSA, per germline. CDR3 DNA sequence: TGTGCCAGCAGCTTAGGAGACAGGGGGCGCGCAGAGACCCAGTACTTC. This translates into CASSLGDRGRAETQYF.

This sequence joins TRBV5-1 and TRBJ1-5; D may be TRBD1 (5 bases). V was pared by 2 bases and J by 4 bases, with 13 bases between. The CDR3 consists of 15 residues. CDR1 SGHRS and CDR2 YFSETQ come from the germline V gene. The chain's CDR3 is CASSFYRGANQPQHF. The CDR3 DNA reads as TGCGCCAGCAGCTTTTACCGTGGGGCAAATCAGCCCCAGCATTTT.

The rearrangement joins TRBV11-3 to TRBJ2-2, with D tentatively TRBD2 (6 bases). Germline CDR1 and CDR2: SGHNT and YENEEA. Trimming took 4 bases from V and 4 from J, leaving 16 bases between them. This CDR3 spans 16 amino acids. The chain's CDR3 is CASSSGLKVGTGELFF. CDR3 DNA: TGTGCCAGCAGCTCCGGACTAAAAGTGGGCACCGGGGAGCTGTTTTTT.

The CDR3 region has the DNA TGCGCCAGCAGAGATCTTGGGGGGAGGGGAACCACCGGGGAGCTGTTTTTT. Translating it yields CASRDLGGRGTTGELFF. The chain carries TRBV4-1 and TRBJ2-2, with 7 bases that match TRBD2. Germline trimming cut 6 bases from V and 4 bases from J; bases unmatched to any gene: 14. This CDR3 comprises 17 residues. Germline CDR1 reads MGHRA; CDR2 reads YSYEKL.

The V call is TRBV27, the J call TRBJ1-3; TRBD1 might be the D (5 bases). This CDR3 has 16 amino acids. V lost 4 bases to trimming and J lost 2 bases, with 15 bases between them. Germline V gene sequence: CDR1 MNHEY, CDR2 SMNVEV (reference sequence). CDR3 in DNA: TGTGCCAGCAGTTCCTCCGGGACTCTACCTGGAAACACCATATATTTT. This encodes CASSSSGTLPGNTIYF.

The chain is built from TRBV28 and TRBJ2-1, with TRBD2 as a possible D gene (6 bases). Trimming took off 4 bases at V and 8 bases at J, with 24 bases between the two ends. The germline gives CDR1 MDHEN, CDR2 SYDVKM. This CDR3 has 17 amino acids. The CDR3 protein is CASSSGLRDFGPDEQFF. CDR3 DNA: TGTGCCAGCAGTTCCGGTCTCCGGGACTTTGGGCCCGATGAGCAGTTCTTC. Full variable domain (missing parts from reference TRBV28 and TRBJ2-1): DVKVTQSSRYLVKRTGEKVFLECVQDMDHENMFWYRQDPGLGLRLIYFSYDVKMKEKGDIPEGYSVSREKKERFSLILESASTNQTSMYLCASSSGLRDFGPDEQFFGPGTRLTVL.

The chain joins TRBV5-1 to TRBJ2-3; D not resolved. V was cut by 4 bases and J by 4 bases, with 10 bases left in between. There are 13 residues in the CDR3. Germline CDR1 SGHRS, CDR2 YFSETQ. The CDR3 protein is CASSQAYADTQYF. The DNA of the CDR3 is TGCGCCAGCAGCCAGGCCTATGCAGATACGCAGTATTTT.

The V call is TRBV11-2, the J call TRBJ1-3; TRBD1 might be the D (6 bases). Trimming removed 2 bases from V and 8 bases from J, with 19 bases in between. The CDR3 loop spans 16 amino acids. Germline lookup yields CDR1 SGHAT and CDR2 FQNNGV. CDR3 bases: TGTGCCAGCAGCTTACTTCAGGGGTATGGGCACGACACCATATATTTT. Its translation is CASSLLQGYGHDTIYF. Using reference TRBV11-2 and TRBJ1-3 for the parts outside the CDR3, the full variable domain is EAGVAQSPRYKIIEKRQSVAFWCNPISGHATLYWYQQILGQGPKLLIQFQNNGVVDDSQLPKDRFSAERLKGVDSTLKIQPAKLEDSAVYLCASSLLQGYGHDTIYFGEGSWLTVV.

This sequence joins TRBV30 and TRBJ1-2; 10 bases fit TRBD1. Per germline, CDR1 GTSNPN and CDR2 SVGIG (reference sequence). The CDR3 loop spans 15 amino acids. The V segment lost 7 bases and the J segment 2 bases; nucleotides outside the gene matches: 10. CDR3 DNA sequence: TGTGCCTCCCTAGGACCGGGACAGGGGAACTATGGCTACACCTTC. This sequence encodes CASLGPGQGNYGYTF.

The V and J genes are TRBV7-2 and TRBJ1-4; 7 bases are shared with TRBD1. In germline, CDR1 is SGHTA, CDR2 FQGNSA. This CDR3 has 14 amino acids. With 4 bases clipped from V and 5 bases from J, the junction kept 4 bases outside the gene matches. CDR3 in amino acids: CASSSGTANEKLFF. In nucleotides, the CDR3 is TGTGCCAGCAGCTCCGGGACAGCAAATGAAAAACTGTTTTTT.

The V and J genes are TRBV27 and TRBJ1-2; D is unresolved. The CDR3 consists of 13 residues. CDR1 is MNHEY and CDR2 is SMNVEV in the germline V gene (reference sequence). The ends were cut back, 8 bases at V and 8 bases at J, with 18 bases in the middle. CDR3 protein: CASPVPGPGGYTF. The CDR3 DNA reads TGTGCCAGCCCGGTACCCGGTCCGGGAGGCTACACCTTC.

The chain joins TRBV4-3 to TRBJ2-5; 11 nucleotides align to TRBD2. The junction had 11 bases not matched to a gene; V was cut back by 0 bases and J by 5 bases. The CDR3 loop spans 18 amino acids. The germline gives CDR1 LGHNA, CDR2 YSLEER. CDR3 bases: TGCGCCAGCAGCCAAGAATTAGCGGGAGGGAGAGGATTTGAGACCCAGTACTTC. Amino acid sequence: CASSQELAGGRGFETQYF.

This clone appeared many times. Other DNA sequences in this specimen translate into the identical CDR3. The rearrangement uses TRBV27 and TRBJ2-7; D not resolved. Between the trimmed V and J ends, which lost 6 bases and 6 bases, there was a span of 12 bases. This CDR3 spans 12 amino acids. From germline, CDR1 is MNHEY and CDR2 SMNVEV (reference sequence). The CDR3 here is CASSPARGEQYF. The CDR3 DNA is TGTGCCAGCAGCCCGGCGAGAGGCGAGCAGTACTTC.

The J gene is TRBJ1-1, the V gene TRBV4-3, with a weak D call TRBD1 (6 bases). There are 14 residues in the CDR3. The germline gives CDR1 LGHNA, CDR2 YSLEER. V was pared by 4 bases and J by 6 bases, with 15 bases between. CDR3 nucleotide sequence: TGCGCCAGCAGCCCTTCGCAGGGGAGAGCTGAAGCTTTCTTT. This encodes CASSPSQGRAEAFF.

The sample holds a few counts of this clone. V is TRBV7-2 and J is TRBJ2-7; D remains ambiguous. There are 14 residues in the CDR3. Germline CDR1 reads SGHTA; CDR2 reads FQGNSA. V was shortened by 1 base and J by 0 bases, with 7 bases between the two germline ends. The CDR3 DNA reads as TGTGCCAGCAGCTTAGACAGCTCCTCCTACGAGCAGTACTTC. Amino acids: CASSLDSSSYEQYF.

The chain couples TRBV28 to TRBJ2-1, with 8 bases that match TRBD1. The CDR3 loop spans 14 amino acids. Germline values: CDR1 MDHEN, CDR2 SYDVKM. Losses at the gene ends were 2 bases for V and 4 bases for J; bases not matched to a gene: 1. The CDR3 region has the DNA TGTGCCAGCAGTTTACAGGGGGCGTACAATGAGCAGTTCTTC. Translated, it gives CASSLQGAYNEQFF.

The rearrangement links TRBV27 to TRBJ2-3; 7 nucleotides match TRBD2. V shed 7 bases and J 9 bases; nucleotides not matched to a gene: 10. There are 13 residues in the CDR3. CDR1 and CDR2 (germline): MNHEY, SMNVEV (reference sequence). CDR3 coding DNA: TGTGCCAGCACCGGAGACGGGGGGATCACGCAGTATTTT. This translates into CASTGDGGITQYF.

This chain connects TRBV7-9 to TRBJ1-2; 8 bases line up with TRBD1. The germline gives CDR1 SEHNR, CDR2 FQNEAQ (reference sequence). The CDR3 has 17 residues. V was pared by 5 bases and J by 3 bases, with 14 bases of the junction left unmatched. CDR3 nucleotide sequence: TGTGCCAGCAGCCTTACTGGACAGGGCGCCTTGTACTATGGCTACACCTTC. Encoded protein: CASSLTGQGALYYGYTF.